This T cell receptor (beta chain) was sequenced in a study of cytomegalovirus exposure and HLA in healthy donors (dated by TCRdb to the late 2010s). About the investigation overall: In an earlier analysis of 587 of the donors, 250 to 350 Gb of sequence data and 120 million or so unique TCR beta sequences from about 179 million T cells were reported. Approximately 310 gigabases of sequencing data and approximately 85 million unique TCR sequences were included in an early release covering roughly 700 HLA-typed donors. Of the 300 to 450 genotyped donors, 65% to 90% fell in the genetic ancestry cluster associated with self-reported Caucasian donors. The study aimed to test whether signatures of past pathogen exposure could be identified by cataloging public T cell receptors. The T cell repertoires of around 670 subjects were profiled by immunosequencing and related to cytomegalovirus serostatus. A separate validation cohort of 100 to 150 different subjects was used in addition to the roughly 700-subject first cohort. To predict cytomegalovirus infection status, the study combined high-throughput TCR immunosequencing, statistical association of individual TCRs with disease status, and machine learning. A later analysis re-analyzed previously published TCR beta repertoires from roughly 600 donors and added high-resolution HLA genotyping to study TCR occurrence patterns. The later analysis used no new phenotypic data to find candidate immune exposures, relying instead on TCR beta sequences and their occurrence across donors. To decide whether each TCR beta V gene segment behaved as functional or pseudogenic, an earlier analysis of some 570 of the donors relied on high-throughput TCR beta sequencing. Donor age, sex, ethnicity and CMV serostatus were collected together with the repertoire data. In a later genetic analysis, genome-wide SNP genotypes for about three fifths of the roughly 670 donors were used, and that subset was treated as a discovery cohort. Every discovery cohort repertoire had been produced on one sequencing platform. HLA typing included class I and class II loci at four-digit resolution. Typing coverage varied by locus: roughly 629-640 donors for A, B, C, DRB1 and DQB1; 522 for DQA1; nearly 610 for DPA1; roughly 450 for DPB1. A handful of DR-DQ haplotypes were handled as single units for association and clustering because linkage in the cohort was strong. Among over 350 genotyped donors of the cohort, an average of about 240,000 unique TCR beta nucleotide sequences were sequenced per donor, roughly 18% of them non-productive.

The library was made by the immunoSEQ multiplex PCR assay. For the multiplex PCR, a mixture combining 60 forward primers for TCR Vbeta segments and 13 reverse primers for TCR Jbeta segments was used. Amplification of the CDR3 region of rearranged TCR beta genes was performed with a multiplex PCR assay on genomic DNA. Amplified TCR beta libraries were sequenced as 87-base-pair reads on the Illumina HiSeq System. Regarding the original processing steps: Across the 670 or so repertoires, a later analysis counted some 80 million unique TCR beta chains, around 10 million of which were shared by at least two donors. A nearest-neighbor algorithm error-corrected the raw reads and collapsed the reads into unique sequences, merging closely related sequences to remove PCR and sequencing errors. Alignment of CDR3 sequences to IMGT reference sequences was used to assign V, D and J gene segments. Each retained sequence needed at least a six-nucleotide match to both a V gene segment and a J gene segment. A rearrangement was called productive if the CDR3 had no stop codons and remained in frame with V and J, and every other rearrangement was called non-productive. CDR3 was defined according to IMGT convention as the region running from the second conserved V-encoded cysteine to the conserved J-encoded phenylalanine. The earlier analysis of about 500 of the donors excluded sequences that lacked an unambiguous match to a single V gene segment. In an earlier analysis of around 590 of the donors, a V segment was called functional when productive rearrangements were above 56.7%, and segregating when the standard deviation between donors exceeded 5%. A statistical classification framework was built to diagnose cytomegalovirus status from the catalog of TCR beta chain sequences. V and J gene assignment, in a later analysis, came from comparing TCR nucleotide sequences with IMGT/GENE-DB human TR gene sequences. Using the TCRdist pipeline, a later analysis assigned CDR3 sequences along with most-parsimonious VDJ recombination scenarios. A later analysis defined each TCR beta chain by its CDR3 amino acid sequence plus V-gene family, and excluded reads lacking a unique V-gene family. In a later analysis, around 650 highly shared, low-generation-probability nucleotide sequences were removed to address suspected cross-contamination and a sequencing artifact. In a later analysis, a clonal expansion index was calculated for each public chain from normalized within-repertoire ranks of inferred template counts. In a later analysis, generation probabilities were computed with a VDJ recombination model fitted to out-of-frame rearrangements, and the resulting probabilities were checked against IGoR. Hypergeometric tests were used in a later analysis to score TCR-TCR, TCR-HLA and TCR-CMV co-occurrence, with a repertoire-size bias correction applied to the TCR pairs. False discovery rates were estimated in a later analysis by permuting HLA or CMV assignments 20 times. In a later analysis, co-occurring TCRs were grouped using DBSCAN, with TCRdist sequence similarity added in when clustering inside HLA-allele-positive subsets. Repertoires with fewer than 30,000 or more than 120,000 public chains, plus five repertoires with anomalous nucleotide sharing, were excluded from co-occurrence clustering. The immuneACCESS repertoire file appears here via TCRdb, limited to in-frame rearrangements. These files lack a portion of the clones; in checked studies, under half of the deficit traces to unresolved V genes, and the cause of the others is not known. V and J calls and clone size come straight from that table; D and trimming were deduced from the DNA. The sample table contains about 120,000 clones; only one count was recorded for 82% of them. Approximately 10% of the sample comes from the top ten.

In total, more than 500 healthy bone marrow donors made up the cohort. At the time of sampling, every cohort member was nominally healthy, though immune exposures that went unrecorded were likely present. The donor tested CMV seropositive, placing the donor among the roughly 300 seropositive members of the cohort. Each donor provided a peripheral blood sample, and peripheral blood mononuclear cells were used for TCR beta sequencing. Genomic DNA extraction from the blood cell samples was performed with the Qiagen DNeasy Blood Extraction Kit. Details on this clone: It has no known antigen specificity. Compared with germline, one end of the junction differs, possibly owing to a read error.

The germline V gene (reference sequence) supplies CDR1 SEHNR and CDR2 FQNEAQ. Taken from cysteine to phenylalanine, the CDR3 has 15 residues. Of the read, only the CDR3 DNA is kept; its 45 bases are in frame from base 1. Broader findings and caveats from the paper: According to a later analysis, most CMV-associated TCR beta chains appeared to be HLA-restricted, and the HLA associations seemed to be driven largely by CMV exposure. Immune exposure information for the cohort was limited to CMV serostatus. The 87-base-pair reads could not distinguish some IMGT-functional V segments, including TRBV6-2 and TRBV6-3, so those segments were excluded. In a later analysis, the rate of TCR association differed among HLA loci, with DRB1 alleles having the most associated TCRs and HLA-C alleles having the fewest. A later analysis reported that several top co-occurrence clusters appeared linked to parvovirus B19, influenza, CMV and Epstein-Barr virus. Three of the identified cytomegalovirus-associated TCR beta chains were confirmed in vitro to be specific for cytomegalovirus antigens. A later genetic analysis reported fewer N-insertions in productive TCRs among donors in an Asian-associated ancestry cluster than the roughly 700-donor mean. The authors suggested that the approach could potentially be extended to other disease states and immunological phenotypes. The study listed 150 to 200 TCR beta chains as associated with cytomegalovirus. Only TCR beta chains were sequenced in this cohort, and the absence of alpha or paired-chain data limited detectable features. HLA typing was unavailable for some donors at each locus, so association tests used only the typed subset. Around 16 rarely observed V segments, including chromosome 9 orphons, were excluded from the earlier analysis of just under 600 of the donors because counts were too low. A further reported finding was that TCR beta sequences accurately predicted the HLA-A and HLA-B alleles for most subjects in the first cohort. Cytomegalovirus status was reported to be diagnosed by the classifier with high specificity and sensitivity in both the original and validation cohorts. A group of highly shared sequence variants was considered likely to be a technical artifact of the sequencing pipeline. In a later analysis, HLA-associated TCR beta chains were found to be more clonally expanded and to have lower generation probabilities than equally common non-associated chains. Strong co-occurrence of HLA alleles, especially DR and DQ, made assigning TCR associations to individual alleles difficult. Across donors, most TCR sequences were observed very rarely, whereas some public TCRs were present in many individuals. In a later analysis, some 17,000 TCR beta sequences were associated with specific HLA alleles at a false discovery rate of 0.05. Roughly uniform sequencing depth across donors was assumed in presence/absence analyses, although this assumption may not hold. A later genetic analysis associated a missense DCLRE1C variant with V-gene and J-gene trimming of TCR beta chains, and an independent cohort replicated the association. Correlated functional status among segregating V segments might reflect linkage disequilibrium, but an unknown experimental factor could not be ruled out. In an earlier analysis of roughly 500 of the donors, most TCR beta V segments appeared in productive rearrangements about 87% or about 30% of the time, broadly matching IMGT annotations.

This sequence uses TRBV7-9 and TRBJ1-4; TRBD1 aligns with 9 central bases. This receptor was taken from a male donor in good health and CMV-seropositive. Sequenced material: PBMCs. The DNA sequence follows: TGTTCCAGCAGCCTAGACAGGGGGAAGGGTGAAAAACTGTTTTTT. It is translated as CSSSLDRGKGEKLFF.